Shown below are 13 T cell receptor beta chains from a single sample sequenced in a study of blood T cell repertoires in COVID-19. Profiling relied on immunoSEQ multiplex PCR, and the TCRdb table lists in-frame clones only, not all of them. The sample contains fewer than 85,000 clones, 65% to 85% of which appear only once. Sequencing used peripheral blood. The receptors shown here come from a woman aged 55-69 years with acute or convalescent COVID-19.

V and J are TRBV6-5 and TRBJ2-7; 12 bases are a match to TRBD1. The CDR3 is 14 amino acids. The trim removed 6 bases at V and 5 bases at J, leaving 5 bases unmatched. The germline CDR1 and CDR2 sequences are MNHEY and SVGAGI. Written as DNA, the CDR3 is TGTGCCAGCAGCCGGGACAGGGGGCGGGACGAGCAGTACTTC. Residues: CASSRDRGRDEQYF.

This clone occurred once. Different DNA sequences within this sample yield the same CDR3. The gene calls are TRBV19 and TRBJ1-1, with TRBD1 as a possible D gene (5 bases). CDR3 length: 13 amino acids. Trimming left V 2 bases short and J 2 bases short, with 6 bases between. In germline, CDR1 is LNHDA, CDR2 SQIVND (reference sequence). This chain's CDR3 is CASSIQGNTEAFF. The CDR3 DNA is TGTGCCAGTAGTATACAGGGAAACACTGAAGCTTTCTTT.

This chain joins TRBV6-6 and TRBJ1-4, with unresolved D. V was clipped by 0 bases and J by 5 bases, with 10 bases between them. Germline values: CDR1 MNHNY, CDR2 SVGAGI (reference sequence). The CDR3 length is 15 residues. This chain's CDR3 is CASSYSAGMNEKLFF. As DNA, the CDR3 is TGTGCCAGCAGTTACTCAGCAGGAATGAATGAAAAACTGTTTTTT.

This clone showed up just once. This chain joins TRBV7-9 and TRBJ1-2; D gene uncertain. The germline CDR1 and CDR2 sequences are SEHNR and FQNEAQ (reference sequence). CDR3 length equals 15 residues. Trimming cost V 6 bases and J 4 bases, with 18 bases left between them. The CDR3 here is CASSRTGILSYGYTF. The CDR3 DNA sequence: TGTGCCAGCAGTCGGACGGGAATCCTCTCCTATGGCTACACCTTC.

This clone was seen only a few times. CDR3 residues: CASSLRGASGNTIYF. In nucleotides, the CDR3 is TGTGCCAGCAGCCTCAGGGGGGCCTCTGGAAACACCATATATTTT. The gene calls are TRBV7-9 and TRBJ1-3; 7 nucleotides line up with TRBD1. The trim removed 5 bases at V and 0 bases at J, leaving 4 bases unmatched. The length of the CDR3 is 15 residues. Per germline, CDR1 SEHNR and CDR2 FQNEAQ (reference sequence).

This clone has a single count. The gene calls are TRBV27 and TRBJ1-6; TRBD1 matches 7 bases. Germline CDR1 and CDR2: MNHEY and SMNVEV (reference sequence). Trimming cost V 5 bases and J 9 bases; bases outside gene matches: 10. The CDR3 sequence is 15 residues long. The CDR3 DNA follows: TGTGCCAGCAGTCCGCACAGGGGTCAGGCTTCACCCCTCCACTTT. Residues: CASSPHRGQASPLHF.

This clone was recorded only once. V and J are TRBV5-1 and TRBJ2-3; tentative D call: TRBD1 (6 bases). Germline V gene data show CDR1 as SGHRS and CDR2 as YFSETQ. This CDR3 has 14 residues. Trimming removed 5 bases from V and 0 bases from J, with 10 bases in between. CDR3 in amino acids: CASSRTESTDTQYF. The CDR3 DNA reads TGCGCCAGCAGTAGGACAGAAAGCACAGATACGCAGTATTTT.

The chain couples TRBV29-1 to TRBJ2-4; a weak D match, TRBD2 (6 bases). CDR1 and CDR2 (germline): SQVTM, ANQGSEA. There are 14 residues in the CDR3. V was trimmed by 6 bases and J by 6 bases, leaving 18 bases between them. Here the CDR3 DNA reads TGCAGCGTCACACCCCCCGTCGGGGGAAACATTCAGTACTTC. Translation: CSVTPPVGGNIQYF.

The CDR3 DNA follows: TGTGCCAGCAGCTTGGTGGCCACAGGGGTCTCCTACGAGCAGTACTTC. Its protein product is CASSLVATGVSYEQYF. This chain connects TRBV5-6 to TRBJ2-7, with TRBD1 identical over 7 bases. CDR3 size: 16 residues. Germline CDR1 SGHDT, CDR2 YYEEEE. Germline trimming cut 0 bases from V and 0 bases from J; bases unmatched to any gene: 6.

CDR3 protein: CASSPNWDRNTEAFF. CDR3 nucleotide sequence: TGTGCCAGCTCACCTAATTGGGACAGGAACACTGAAGCTTTCTTT. The chain employs TRBV18 and TRBJ1-1, with 7 bases that match TRBD1. Losses at the gene ends were 3 bases for V and 1 base for J; bases not matched to a gene: 5. CDR1 and CDR2 from the germline V gene are KGHSH and LQKENI. The CDR3 has 15 amino acids.

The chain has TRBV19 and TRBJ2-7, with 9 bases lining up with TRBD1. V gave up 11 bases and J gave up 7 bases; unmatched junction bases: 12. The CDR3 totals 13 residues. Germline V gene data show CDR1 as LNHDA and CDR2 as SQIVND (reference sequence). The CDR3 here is CACKPTGGGEQYF. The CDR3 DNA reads TGTGCCTGCAAACCGACAGGGGGAGGGGAGCAGTACTTC.

This CDR3 is CASSLRRQAGELFF. CDR3 bases: TGCGCCAGCAGCTTGAGGCGACAGGCCGGGGAGCTGTTTTTT. This rearrangement joins TRBV5-1 to TRBJ2-2, with D maybe TRBD1 (6 bases). Germline V gene lookup returns CDR1 SGHRS and CDR2 YFSETQ. V was pared by 1 base and J by 6 bases, with 10 bases between. The CDR3 extends over 14 amino acids.

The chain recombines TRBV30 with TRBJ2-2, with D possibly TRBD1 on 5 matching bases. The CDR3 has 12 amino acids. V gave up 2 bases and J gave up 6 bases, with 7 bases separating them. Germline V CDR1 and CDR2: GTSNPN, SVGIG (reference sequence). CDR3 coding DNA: TGTGCCTGGAGTAGGGGCTCCGGGGAGCTGTTTTTT. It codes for CAWSRGSGELFF. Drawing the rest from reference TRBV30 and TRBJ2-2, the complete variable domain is SQTIHQWPATLVQPVGSPLSLECTVEGTSNPNLYWYRQAAGRGLQLLFYSVGIGQISSEVPQNLSASRPQDRQFILSSKKLLLSDSGFYLCAWSRGSGELFFGEGSRLTVL.